One sample yielded the 10 T cell receptor beta chains listed below, sequenced in a study of cytotoxic CD8 clonotypes in ibrutinib-treated CLL. Clones were read by immunoSEQ multiplex PCR, and TCRdb kept only the in-frame ones, dropping some. The sample holds approximately 350,000 clones, about 64% seen once. The sample in question was PBMCs, obtained after 36 months of ibrutinib treatment. Every receptor here comes from a human donor with chronic lymphocytic leukemia.

Here the CDR3 reads CASSVDWSSYNEQFF. As DNA, the CDR3 is TGTGCCAGCAGCGTAGACTGGAGCTCCTACAATGAGCAGTTCTTC. V is TRBV9 and J is TRBJ2-1; unclear D gene. Germline loops: CDR1 SGDLS, CDR2 YYNGEE. The CDR3 spans 15 residues. With 0 bases removed from V and 0 bases from J, the gap between germline ends came to 7 bases.

This clone was seen more than once but under ten times. This rearrangement joins TRBV6-5 to TRBJ2-7; D may correspond to TRBD1 or TRBD2 (5 bases each). Germline CDR1 and CDR2: MNHEY and SVGAGI. V lost 8 bases and J 3 bases, leaving 14 bases between the germline ends. The length of the CDR3 is 13 residues. The CDR3 region has the DNA TGTGCCAGCGTACGAGGGCAGGGCTACGAGCAGTACTTC. Protein sequence: CASVRGQGYEQYF.

V usage is TRBV6-1 and J usage is TRBJ2-7; 10 positions agree with TRBD1. Germline-derived CDR1 and CDR2 are MNHNS and SASEGT. The V gene end was trimmed by 3 bases and the J gene end by 2 bases; junction bases not matched to a gene: 4. This CDR3 comprises 15 residues. Written as DNA, the CDR3 is TGTGCCAGCAGTGATAGGGACAGGGGTCCCTACGAGCAGTACTTC. Amino acid sequence: CASSDRDRGPYEQYF.

The chain carries TRBV5-1 and TRBJ1-2; no reliable D call. The V end lost 5 bases, the J end lost 3 bases, and 20 bases lay between the germline ends. This CDR3 contains 16 residues. Germline-derived CDR1 and CDR2 are SGHRS and YFSETQ. CDR3 DNA sequence: TGCGCCAGCAGAGTCGGTATCAAGGCCTCCTACTATGGCTACACCTTC. Protein sequence: CASRVGIKASYYGYTF. Looking up the rest from reference TRBV5-1 and TRBJ1-2 gives the full variable domain: KAGVTQTPRYLIKTRGQQVTLSCSPISGHRSVSWYQQTPGQGLQFLFEYFSETQRNKGNFPGRFSGRQFSNSRSEMNVSTLELGDSALYLCASRVGIKASYYGYTFGSGTRLTVV.

The chain employs TRBV29-1 and TRBJ1-2; 9 bases map to TRBD1. This CDR3 spans 11 amino acids. V shed 7 bases, J shed 4 bases, and the junction held 1 base outside the gene matches. In germline, CDR1 is SQVTM, CDR2 ANQGSEA. CDR3 DNA sequence: TGCAGCGGACAGGGGGGCTATGGCTACACCTTC. It is translated as CSGQGGYGYTF.

This chain connects TRBV19 to TRBJ1-2; 9 bases are a match to TRBD1. The germline gives CDR1 LNHDA, CDR2 SQIVND (reference sequence). Trimming cost V 3 bases and J 1 base; bases outside gene matches: 3. The CDR3 contains 15 residues. The CDR3 DNA sequence: TGTGCCAGTAGTATTTCGGGACAGGGTAACTATGGCTACACCTTC. Translated, it gives CASSISGQGNYGYTF.

The chain is built from TRBV4-1 and TRBJ2-5, with D perhaps matching TRBD2 (6 bases). Trimming stripped 5 bases from V and 5 bases from J, with 18 bases between. Germline values: CDR1 MGHRA, CDR2 YSYEKL. CDR3 length equals 15 residues. The CDR3 sequence: CASSSDLSGVETQYF. The CDR3 DNA sequence: TGCGCCAGCAGCTCCGACCTCTCGGGAGTGGAGACCCAGTACTTC.

This clone was counted between two and nine times. This chain connects TRBV28 to TRBJ2-7, with a weak D call TRBD1 (8 bases). Trimming cost V 11 bases and J 0 bases, with 14 bases left between them. The CDR3 has 13 amino acids. CDR1 is MDHEN and CDR2 is SYDVKM in the germline V gene. The DNA of the CDR3 is TGTGCCGGGAGGGGGACAGGCTCCTACGAGCAGTACTTC. Amino acids: CAGRGTGSYEQYF.

V is TRBV27 and J is TRBJ1-2; tentatively, D is TRBD1 (6 bases). Germline V gene data show CDR1 as MNHEY and CDR2 as SMNVEV (reference sequence). This CDR3 has 13 amino acids. The CDR3 nucleotides read TGTGCACCAAGGCACAGGGCAAACTATGGCTACACCTTC. Amino acids: CAPRHRANYGYTF.

This sequence joins TRBV7-8 and TRBJ2-5; 7 positions match TRBD1. Germline V gene lookup returns CDR1 SGHVS and CDR2 FQNEAQ. V shed 5 bases and J 2 bases; nucleotides not matched to a gene: 5. The CDR3 is 14 amino acids. The CDR3 DNA reads TGTGCCAGCAGCGTTCCAGGGGGTCAAGAGACCCAGTACTTC. This sequence encodes CASSVPGGQETQYF.